The entry that follows covers one T cell receptor beta chain sequence. The antigen remains unidentified. The data were obtained in a study of CD4 T cells in relation to SARS-CoV-2 and coronaviruses. Study-wide background: After roughly 9 days of antigen culture, PBMC TCR beta CDR3s were sequenced.

The repertoire was sequenced with immunoSEQ multiplex PCR; TCRdb's copy has only in-frame clones and lacks some. The repertoire includes about 38,000 clones, around four fifths of them detected once, and about a fifth sits in the top ten. Study-level findings and limits: Each donor contributed either pre-pandemic or post-infection samples, not both. The assay detects memory recall responses, not culture-primed primary responses. Monoreactive clones expanded significantly more to SARS-CoV-2 than crossreactive clones did.

This sequence originates from an adult with COVID-19. The sequenced sample was memory CD4+ T cells from PBMCs, cultured in vitro.

The CDR3, as DNA: TGTGCCAGCAGTCGTCCGGGTAGCACAGATACGCAGTATTTT. This translates into CASSRPGSTDTQYF. V gene TRBV6-2 or TRBV6-3 combines with J gene TRBJ2-3, with unresolved D. CDR1 and CDR2 (germline): MNHEY, SVGEGT. Trimming took off 5 bases at V and 0 bases at J, with 9 bases between the two ends. The CDR3 runs to 14 residues.